Given below is one TCR beta chain in context. The sample is drawn from a study of T cell responses to AZD1222 COVID-19 vaccine. Libraries were prepared by immunoSEQ multiplex PCR; TCRdb keeps only in-frame clonotypes and omits some of them. The top ten clones hold about 1.1% of a sample with about 160,000 clones, around 90% of them seen once. V was trimmed by 5 bases and J by 0 bases, leaving 23 bases between them. This CDR3 is built from 19 residues. The V gene's germline CDR1 is SGHVS and CDR2 FQNEAQ. Sequenced here: peripheral blood, sampled 28 days after the second AZD1222 dose. The chain combines TRBV7-8 with TRBJ1-3; D remains unclear. The clonotype comes from an adult who received the AZD1222 COVID-19 vaccine. The DNA for the CDR3 is TGTGCCAGCAGCCCATCGTTCGGGGTTTCAGCTCTCTCTGGAAACACCATATATTTT. Translation gives CASSPSFGVSALSGNTIYF.